This entry concerns a single T cell receptor beta chain. The record originates from a study of blood T cell repertoires in COVID-19. The CDR3 has 12 residues. Germline V gene lookup returns CDR1 LNHDA and CDR2 SQIVND (reference sequence). Trimming removed 3 bases at V and 9 bases at J, with 9 bases between. Sequencing used immunoSEQ multiplex PCR; TCRdb keeps in-frame clones, though not all of them. Seen here are some 95,000 clones, around 80% observed once, and the top ten hold approximately 8.9%. The sequenced sample consisted of peripheral blood. The TCR sequence derives from a man between 45 and 60 years old who had recovered from COVID-19. V is TRBV19 and J is TRBJ1-5, with D uncertain. The chain's CDR3 is CASSMEIWPQHF. DNA of the CDR3: TGTGCCAGTAGTATGGAGATCTGGCCCCAGCATTTT.